The 28 T cell receptor beta chains below come from one sample, sequenced in a study of cytomegalovirus exposure and HLA in healthy donors. A multiplex PCR was run with 60 Vbeta primers and 13 Jbeta primers. Sequenced by immunoSEQ multiplex PCR; TCRdb stores in-frame clones only, minus some. Of about 150,000 clones in the sample, around 75% were seen once. Sequenced sample: PBMCs. Every receptor here comes from a woman between 18 and 29 years old in good health and CMV-seronegative.

This rearrangement joins TRBV29-1 to TRBJ2-2, with 12 nucleotides matching TRBD1. With V trimmed by 6 bases and J by 3 bases, 2 bases remained unmatched. The CDR3 runs to 14 residues. The V gene's germline CDR1 is SQVTM and CDR2 ANQGSEA. This chain's CDR3 is CSVGTGGHTGELFF. CDR3 DNA sequence: TGCAGCGTAGGGACAGGGGGCCACACCGGGGAGCTGTTTTTT.

The chain uses TRBV5-4 and TRBJ1-2; a weak D match, TRBD1 (6 bases). The CDR3 runs to 14 residues. Trimming stripped 4 bases from V and 1 base from J, with 11 bases between. CDR1 SGHNT and CDR2 YYREEE come from the germline V gene (reference sequence). CDR3 DNA: TGTGCCAGCAGCACCGGGACACTTAACTATGGCTACACCTTC. Encoded protein: CASSTGTLNYGYTF.

J is TRBJ1-3 and V is TRBV4-1; D is uncertain. Trimming removed 6 bases from V and 0 bases from J, with 12 bases in between. Germline V lookup: CDR1 MGHRA, CDR2 YSYEKL. CDR3 length: 15 amino acids. This chain's CDR3 is CASSNTESSGNTIYF. The CDR3 DNA is TGCGCCAGCAGTAACACCGAAAGCTCTGGAAACACCATATATTTT.

The chain is built from TRBV6-5 and TRBJ2-2; perhaps TRBD2 as D (5 bases). The germline gives CDR1 MNHEY, CDR2 SVGAGI. The CDR3 sequence is 13 residues long. V was trimmed by 8 bases and J by 1 base, leaving 8 bases between them. Here the CDR3 DNA reads TGTGCCAGCGTTCGGGAGAACACCGGGGAGCTGTTTTTT. Encoded protein: CASVRENTGELFF.

The rearrangement joins TRBV19 to TRBJ1-3, with TRBD1 identical over 10 bases. In germline, CDR1 is LNHDA, CDR2 SQIVND (reference sequence). The V segment lost 5 bases and the J segment 7 bases; nucleotides outside the gene matches: 5. The CDR3 consists of 14 residues. CDR3 DNA sequence: TGTGCCAGTAGTCTTCGGACAGGGGGGAACACCATATATTTT. Its protein is CASSLRTGGNTIYF.

The chain joins TRBV9 to TRBJ1-5, with TRBD1 matching 9 bases. The CDR3 covers 15 residues. Germline trimming cut 4 bases from V and 4 bases from J; bases unmatched to any gene: 6. The germline CDR1 and CDR2 sequences are SGDLS and YYNGEE. CDR3 sequence reads: CASSPTGQGNQPQHF. The CDR3 region has the DNA TGTGCCAGCAGCCCGACGGGACAGGGTAATCAGCCCCAGCATTTT.

This clone was observed a handful of times. The V call is TRBV5-1, the J call TRBJ1-2; 11 bases align to TRBD1. Germline CDR1 SGHRS, CDR2 YFSETQ. This CDR3 spans 14 amino acids. Trimming at V came to 4 bases and at J to 6 bases, leaving 5 bases not matched to a gene. The CDR3 sequence: CASSLGQGADGYTF. DNA of the CDR3: TGCGCCAGCAGCCTAGGACAGGGGGCTGATGGCTACACCTTC.

The gene calls are TRBV11-3 and TRBJ2-1; TRBD2 agrees at 10 bases. Unmatched junction bases numbered 1, after V lost 5 bases and J lost 3 bases. The CDR3 covers 14 residues. Germline loops: CDR1 SGHNT, CDR2 YENEEA. CDR3 sequence (DNA): TGTGCCAGCAGCGTAGCGGGGGGCTACAATGAGCAGTTCTTC. Translated, it gives CASSVAGGYNEQFF. The entire variable domain, with the rest obtained from reference TRBV11-3 and TRBJ2-1, is as follows: EAGVVQSPRYKIIEKKQPVAFWCNPISGHNTLYWYLQNLGQGPELLIRYENEEAVDDSQLPKDRFSAERLKGVDSTLKIQPAELGDSAVYLCASSVAGGYNEQFFGPGTRLTVL.

This clone has only one observation. The V gene is TRBV27, the J gene TRBJ1-1; perhaps TRBD1 as D (6 bases). The length of the CDR3 is 13 residues. Germline CDR1 is MNHEY and CDR2 is SMNVEV (reference sequence). Trimming shortened V by 2 bases and J by 4 bases, and 8 bases separated the two germline ends. The chain's CDR3 is CASSLAGVTEAFF. The DNA for the CDR3 is TGTGCCAGCAGTTTAGCAGGGGTCACTGAAGCTTTCTTT.

The genes are TRBV14 and TRBJ1-2; no firm D call. V was trimmed by 5 bases and J by 5 bases, leaving 15 bases between them. Germline V CDR1 and CDR2: SGHDN, FVKESK. The CDR3 length is 14 residues. CDR3: CASSIRGYGYGYTF. CDR3 sequence (DNA): TGTGCCAGCAGCATACGTGGGTACGGGTATGGCTACACCTTC.

J is TRBJ2-2 and V is TRBV7-8; 7 bases agree with TRBD1. The CDR3 is 17 amino acids. Germline V CDR1 and CDR2: SGHVS, FQNEAQ. V lost 4 bases and J lost 0; bases outside the gene matches: 8. CDR3 coding DNA: TGTGCCAGCAGCTCCAGGGGGACACTCCCGAACACCGGGGAGCTGTTTTTT. It yields the protein CASSSRGTLPNTGELFF.

J is TRBJ2-1 and V is TRBV7-2; TRBD2 matches at 8 bases. CDR3 size: 13 residues. V was pared by 4 bases and J by 9 bases, with 5 bases of the junction left unmatched. The V gene's germline CDR1 is SGHTA and CDR2 FQGNSA. CDR3: CASSWAGGGEQFF. CDR3 sequence (DNA): TGTGCCAGCAGCTGGGCGGGGGGCGGTGAGCAGTTCTTC.

This clone was found once. This rearrangement joins TRBV7-3 to TRBJ2-1, with 9 bases fitting TRBD1. Unmatched junction bases numbered 1, after V lost 4 bases and J lost 0 bases. The CDR3 is 15 amino acids. Germline CDR1 reads SGHTA; CDR2 reads FQGTGA. The CDR3 loop is CASSSGQGSYNEQFF. DNA for the CDR3: TGTGCCAGCAGCTCGGGACAGGGCTCCTACAATGAGCAGTTCTTC.

The chain employs TRBV28 and TRBJ1-2, with 8 bases lining up with TRBD1. Germline V CDR1 and CDR2: MDHEN, SYDVKM. Trimming cost V 9 bases and J 1 base; bases outside gene matches: 7. The CDR3 runs 14 residues. CDR3 protein: CASCLGTGNYGYTF. The CDR3 DNA reads TGTGCCAGTTGCTTGGGGACAGGTAACTATGGCTACACCTTC.

The chain combines TRBV10-3 with TRBJ1-2, with TRBD1 as a possible D gene (5 bases). V was clipped by 5 bases and J by 4 bases, with 14 bases between them. Germline CDR1 is ENHRY and CDR2 is SYGVKD. The CDR3 contains 14 residues. DNA of the CDR3: TGTGCCATCAGTCCAGGGTACCAAGGCTATGGCTACACCTTC. Its translation is CAISPGYQGYGYTF.

There are a few counts of this clone. This chain uses TRBV19 with TRBJ1-6, with unresolved D. Germline V lookup: CDR1 LNHDA, CDR2 SQIVND (reference sequence). V was shortened by 9 bases and J by 0 bases, with 9 bases between the two germline ends. The CDR3 is 14 residues long. The CDR3 loop reads CASTFSSYNSPLHF. As DNA, the CDR3 is TGTGCCAGCACCTTTAGCTCCTATAATTCACCCCTCCACTTT.

The rearrangement joins TRBV9 to TRBJ2-5; 14 positions match TRBD2. CDR1 is SGDLS, CDR2 YYNGEE, per germline. CDR3 length: 16 amino acids. V gave up 4 bases and J gave up 5 bases; unmatched junction bases: 7. The CDR3 loop reads CASSPRLAGGQETQYF. CDR3 DNA sequence: TGTGCCAGCAGCCCTCGACTAGCGGGGGGGCAGGAGACCCAGTACTTC.

This clone has only a few counts. The rearrangement links TRBV6-1 to TRBJ2-2; 7 bases are shared with TRBD2. Germline V gives CDR1 MNHNS, CDR2 SASEGT. Germline trimming cut 9 bases from V and 0 bases from J; bases unmatched to any gene: 4. The CDR3 runs 14 residues. CDR3 region: CASQREANTGELFF. In DNA, the CDR3 is TGTGCCAGTCAGCGGGAAGCGAACACCGGGGAGCTGTTTTTT.

This clone appeared once. The chain uses TRBV27 and TRBJ2-3; 9 bases line up with TRBD1. Germline CDR1 is MNHEY and CDR2 is SMNVEV (reference sequence). CDR3 size: 16 residues. J gave up 3 bases and V 6 bases, and 10 bases lay outside the gene matches. CDR3 amino acids: CASSSIGTGLTDTQYF. CDR3 bases: TGTGCCAGCAGCTCAATAGGGACAGGGCTTACAGATACGCAGTATTTT.

The V and J genes are TRBV7-7 and TRBJ2-5; 10 nucleotides line up with TRBD1. Trimming removed 4 bases from V and 5 bases from J; junction bases left unmatched: 7. Germline assignment: CDR1 SSHAT and CDR2 FNYEAQ (reference sequence). This CDR3 region has 15 residues. The CDR3 spells CASSYLTGGGETQYF. In nucleotides, the CDR3 is TGTGCCAGCAGCTACCTGACAGGGGGCGGCGAGACCCAGTACTTC.

DNA for the CDR3: TGTGCCAGCAGGGGAGGGGGTGGGAACACTGAAGCTTTCTTT. Its protein product is CASRGGGGNTEAFF. The chain recombines TRBV7-3 with TRBJ1-1; possible D gene TRBD1, 6 bases. Looked up from germline, CDR1 is SGHTA and CDR2 is FQGTGA. The CDR3 sequence is 14 residues long. Trimming stripped 6 bases from V and 1 base from J, with 12 bases between. The full variable domain, with the rest looked up from reference TRBV7-3 and TRBJ1-1, is GAGVSQTPSNKVTEKGKYVELRCDPISGHTALYWYRQSLGQGPEFLIYFQGTGAADDSGLPNDRFFAVRPEGSVSTLKIQRTERGDSAVYLCASRGGGGNTEAFFGQGTRLTVV.

This chain uses TRBV25-1 with TRBJ1-4; 9 bases are shared with TRBD1. Per germline, CDR1 MGHDK and CDR2 SYGVNS. This CDR3 contains 14 residues. V lost 3 bases, J lost 7 bases, and 3 bases stayed unmatched. The CDR3 coding sequence is TGTGCCAGCAGTGACAGGACAGGGGTTGAAAAACTGTTTTTT. It codes for CASSDRTGVEKLFF.

This chain uses TRBV4-1 with TRBJ2-1; D is possibly TRBD2 (6 bases). The CDR3 totals 16 residues. Trimming took 4 bases from V and 0 from J, leaving 13 bases between them. Germline V CDR1 and CDR2: MGHRA, YSYEKL. DNA for the CDR3: TGCGCCAGCAGCCGAGCGGGTATTAGCTCCTACAATGAGCAGTTCTTC. Protein product: CASSRAGISSYNEQFF.

The chain carries TRBV25-1 and TRBJ1-1; a possible D gene is TRBD1 (6 bases). CDR3 length equals 13 residues. The germline V gene has CDR1 MGHDK and CDR2 SYGVNS. Trimming removed 6 bases from V and 6 bases from J, with 14 bases in between. The CDR3 region has the DNA TGTGCCAGCAGGGACACAGGGCTATCTGAAGCTTTCTTT. Residues: CASRDTGLSEAFF.

CDR3 sequence: CASSLQGSQPQHF. CDR3 sequence (DNA): TGTGCCAGCAGTCTTCAGGGGTCCCAGCCCCAGCATTTT. This chain joins TRBV27 and TRBJ1-5; maybe TRBD1 (6 bases). The CDR3 covers 13 residues. The germline V gene encodes CDR1 MNHEY and CDR2 SMNVEV (reference sequence). The germline V and J ends were trimmed by 5 bases and 7 bases, with 12 bases remaining between them.

The rearrangement uses TRBV28 and TRBJ1-2; D is unresolved. CDR1 is MDHEN and CDR2 is SYDVKM in the germline V gene. V dropped 2 bases and J dropped 0 bases, with 7 bases sitting between them. The CDR3 length is 14 residues. The CDR3 DNA reads TGTGCCAGCAGTTTAATTCTCCCTAACTATGGCTACACCTTC. Translating it yields CASSLILPNYGYTF.

V is TRBV5-1 and J is TRBJ1-3, with a tentative D call TRBD1 (6 bases). The CDR3 has 17 residues. V was pared by 3 bases and J by 2 bases, with 18 bases between. In germline, CDR1 is SGHRS, CDR2 YFSETQ. CDR3 in amino acids: CASSSASGGLAGNTIYF. The CDR3 DNA reads as TGCGCCAGCAGCTCCGCTTCTGGGGGCTTGGCTGGAAACACCATATATTTT.

This clone was detected only a few times. The gene calls are TRBV25-1 and TRBJ2-1; perhaps TRBD2 as D (6 bases). CDR1 and CDR2 from the germline V gene are MGHDK and SYGVNS. V shed 3 bases and J shed 7 bases, with 16 bases lying between them. This CDR3 is built from 15 residues. The CDR3 loop reads CASSEGAGPENEQFF. CDR3 DNA: TGTGCCAGCAGTGAGGGTGCGGGGCCAGAGAATGAGCAGTTCTTC.